These 13 T cell receptor beta chains originate from one sample sequenced in a study of technical replicates of blood from a handful of donors. The data were produced by immunoSEQ multiplex PCR, yet TCRdb's version contains in-frame clones alone and is incomplete. The sample carries about 57,000 clones, more than 85% recorded once. Material: PBMCs. Every receptor here comes from a human donor in good health. Some clones in this sample may be carry-over from other donors' samples.

This clone occurred once. The V call is TRBV5-1, the J call TRBJ2-7; a weak D match, TRBD1 (5 bases). Germline CDR1 is SGHRS and CDR2 is YFSETQ. The CDR3 extends over 13 amino acids. V was shortened by 0 bases and J by 7 bases, with 11 bases between the two germline ends. This CDR3 is CASSLEGVGEQYF. CDR3 in DNA: TGCGCCAGCAGCTTGGAAGGGGTCGGAGAGCAGTACTTC.

The rearrangement joins TRBV15 to TRBJ2-1; D possibly corresponds to TRBD2 (6 bases). The CDR3 length is 17 residues. Germline CDR1 and CDR2: LNHNV and YYDKDF (reference sequence). Trimming stripped 1 base from V and 7 bases from J, with 20 bases between. The CDR3 coding sequence is TGTGCCACCAGCAGAGGTAACACCGGGAGAGTCCATAATGAGCAGTTCTTC. Encoded protein: CATSRGNTGRVHNEQFF. Variable domain in full (rest from reference TRBV15 and TRBJ2-1): DAMVIQNPRYQVTQFGKPVTLSCSQTLNHNVMYWYQQKSSQAPKLLFHYYDKDFNNEADTPDNFQSRRPNTSFCFLDIRSPGLGDTAMYLCATSRGNTGRVHNEQFFGPGTRLTVL.

The genes are TRBV7-9 and TRBJ1-1; the D gene is possibly TRBD1 (5 bases). The V and J ends lost 5 bases and 5 bases respectively, with 12 bases between them. Germline assignment: CDR1 SEHNR and CDR2 FQNEAQ (reference sequence). The CDR3 has 13 residues. As DNA, the CDR3 is TGTGCCAGCAGCCTCAGGGATGGGACTGAAGCTTTCTTT. As protein: CASSLRDGTEAFF.

The CDR3 bases are TGTGCCAGCAGTTACCGGGAGGAAGCTTTCTTT. Protein product: CASSYREEAFF. The chain couples TRBV6-5 to TRBJ1-1; D is undetermined. CDR3 length equals 11 residues. Trimming removed 2 bases at V and 8 bases at J, with 6 bases between. Germline CDR1 is MNHEY and CDR2 is SVGAGI.

The chain links TRBV5-1 to TRBJ2-1; TRBD2 aligns across 14 bases. The germline V gene encodes CDR1 SGHRS and CDR2 YFSETQ. This CDR3 has 15 amino acids. Trimming at V came to 4 bases and at J to 8 bases, leaving 5 bases not matched to a gene. The DNA of the CDR3 is TGCGCCAGCAGCCCGACTAGCGGGAGGGCCTATGAGCAGTTCTTC. Translated: CASSPTSGRAYEQFF.

J is TRBJ2-5 and V is TRBV14, with D maybe TRBD1 (5 bases). V was pared by 1 base and J by 7 bases, with 16 bases between. This CDR3 comprises 15 residues. Germline assignment: CDR1 SGHDN and CDR2 FVKESK. CDR3 nucleotides: TGTGCCAGCAGCCAAGTCGGCCAGGGTAGAGGGACCCAGTACTTC. Residues: CASSQVGQGRGTQYF.

A few counts support this clone. The chain carries TRBV30 and TRBJ1-5, with 9 bases lining up with TRBD1. From germline, CDR1 is GTSNPN and CDR2 SVGIG (reference sequence). The CDR3 sequence is 13 residues long. V gave up 6 bases and J gave up 4 bases; unmatched junction bases: 4. CDR3 nucleotide sequence: TGTGCCTGCACGGGACAGGGTAATCAGCCCCAGCATTTT. It is translated as CACTGQGNQPQHF.

This clone appeared a single time. In nucleotides, the CDR3 is TGTGCCACCAGCAGAGATCGGGGGGCGCAGGAGACCCAGTACTTC. Its protein is CATSRDRGAQETQYF. The chain links TRBV15 to TRBJ2-5, with a weak D call TRBD2 (7 bases). V lost 0 bases, J lost 5 bases, and 13 bases lay in between. Per germline, CDR1 LNHNV and CDR2 YYDKDF (reference sequence). The CDR3 has 15 amino acids.

The chain uses TRBV27 and TRBJ1-1, with a tentative D call TRBD1 (5 bases). The V and J ends lost 7 bases and 2 bases respectively, with 23 bases between them. CDR1 and CDR2 (germline): MNHEY, SMNVEV (reference sequence). This CDR3 is built from 17 residues. The CDR3 nucleotides are TGTGCCAGCAACCGGATGGCAGGGCTCGGAGAAAACACTGAAGCTTTCTTT. Translation: CASNRMAGLGENTEAFF.

This sequence joins TRBV19 and TRBJ1-5, with D perhaps matching TRBD1 (6 bases). V lost 3 bases, J lost 6 bases, and 15 bases lay in between. This CDR3 has 15 amino acids. Germline loops: CDR1 LNHDA, CDR2 SQIVND (reference sequence). The CDR3 loop is CASSIRPGGGQPQHF. The CDR3, as DNA: TGTGCCAGTAGTATTAGGCCGGGAGGGGGTCAGCCCCAGCATTTT.

The chain employs TRBV7-5 and TRBJ2-1; the D call of TRBD1 is as the table states it, not checked on the DNA. TRBV7-5 is described as a pseudogene. The CDR3 has 15 amino acids. The CDR3 sequence: CVRTIPGHTHNEQFF. As DNA, the CDR3 is TGTGTCAGAACCATACCGGGACACACCCACAATGAGCAGTTCTTC.

The rearrangement uses TRBV30 and TRBJ2-4; weak D call: TRBD1 (6 bases). This CDR3 contains 13 residues. Between the trimmed V and J ends, which lost 2 bases and 4 bases, there was a span of 9 bases. Germline CDR1 reads GTSNPN; CDR2 reads SVGIG (reference sequence). The CDR3 region is CAWSYREKNIQYF. For the CDR3, the DNA is TGTGCCTGGAGTTACAGGGAAAAAAACATTCAGTACTTC.

This clone appeared once. The DNA for the CDR3 is TGTGCTAGTGGTTGGGGCCAGACTAGAAGCTCCTACAATGAGCAGTTCTTC. The encoded protein is CASGWGQTRSSYNEQFF. The V call is TRBV12-5, the J call TRBJ2-1, with TRBD2 as a possible D gene (6 bases). Germline V CDR1 and CDR2: LGHNT, FRNRAP. The CDR3 contains 17 residues. Trimming took off 4 bases at V and 0 bases at J, with 16 bases between the two ends.